This entry lists 14 T cell receptor beta chains sequenced from one sample in a study of T cells in Graves' hyperthyroidism and ophthalmopathy. Authors of the study amplified TCR beta CDR3 regions from RNA transcripts. The primer set for the first-round RT-PCR of the TCR CDR3 was HTBI. One entry per CDR3 protein, called by TCRdb with MiXCR from the multiplex PCR reads. The sample holds 450,000 to 600,000 distinct CDR3 sequences; 15% to 20% are singletons and the top ten take less than 55%. The source material was blood. These receptors originate from a man aged 40-49 years with Graves' ophthalmopathy.

This clonotype was recorded many times. This chain links TRBV3-1 with TRBJ1-1; tentatively, D is TRBD1 (6 bases). This CDR3 spans 14 amino acids. Trimming shortened V by 6 bases and J by 1 base, and 12 bases separated the two germline ends. The germline gives CDR1 LGHDT, CDR2 YNNKEL (reference sequence). The CDR3 reads CASSRGTPNTEAFF. The CDR3 nucleotides read TGTGCCAGCAGTAGAGGGACACCGAACACTGAAGCTTTCTTT.

The genes are TRBV30 and TRBJ1-1; perhaps TRBD1 as D (5 bases). The V and J ends lost 0 bases and 2 bases respectively, with 19 bases between them. Per germline, CDR1 GTSNPN and CDR2 SVGIG (reference sequence). The CDR3 spans 17 residues. In DNA, the CDR3 is TGTGCCTGGAGTGTACGGGGGAGGGAATACCGCAACACTGAAGCTTTCTTT. Protein sequence: CAWSVRGREYRNTEAFF.

To note about this clonotype: One end of the junction does not line up with germline, which may come from a read error. This CDR3 reads CASSFADTQCF. The CDR3 DNA is TGTGCCAGCAGTTTTGCAGATACGCAGTGTTTT. The chain is built from TRBV6-2 or TRBV6-3 and TRBJ2-3; no definite D call. Germline CDR1 and CDR2: MNHEY and SVGEGT. The CDR3 length is 11 residues.

This clonotype was detected ten times or more. The chain recombines TRBV15 with TRBJ1-4; perhaps TRBD1 as D (6 bases). The germline CDR1 and CDR2 sequences are LNHNV and YYDKDF (reference sequence). V was trimmed by 4 bases and J by 0 bases, leaving 9 bases between them. The CDR3 extends over 15 amino acids. CDR3 sequence: CATSKGHATNEKLFF. CDR3 coding DNA: TGTGCCACCAGCAAGGGACACGCAACTAATGAAAAACTGTTTTTT.

This clonotype was counted only a few times. The chain couples TRBV3-1 to TRBJ1-6, with D hard to call. Germline CDR1 LGHDT, CDR2 YNNKEL (reference sequence). The CDR3 covers 16 residues. Trimming pared 3 bases from V and 3 bases from J, leaving 12 bases between. This chain's CDR3 is CASSHTLGFYNSPLHF. Here the CDR3 DNA reads TGTGCCAGCAGCCATACACTGGGGTTCTATAATTCACCCCTCCACTTT.

This clonotype was seen many times. The V call is TRBV30, the J call TRBJ1-1; the D is unclear. The length of the CDR3 is 13 residues. The germline V and J ends were trimmed by 0 bases and 7 bases, with 12 bases remaining between them. CDR1 GTSNPN and CDR2 SVGIG come from the germline V gene (reference sequence). The CDR3 bases are TGTGCCTGGAGTGTAGGGCACTACTATGAAGCTTTCTTT. Amino acid sequence: CAWSVGHYYEAFF.

This clonotype was seen repeatedly, ten times or more. The chain employs TRBV2 and TRBJ1-1, with TRBD1 matching over 8 bases. The CDR3 extends over 14 amino acids. The germline V gene encodes CDR1 SNHLY and CDR2 FYNNEI. Trimming cost V 6 bases and J 3 bases; bases outside gene matches: 6. The CDR3, as DNA: TGTGCCAGCAGGCCAGGGGGCCAGTACACTGAAGCTTTCTTT. Its protein product is CASRPGGQYTEAFF.

The chain has TRBV12-3 or TRBV12-4 and TRBJ1-5; 10 positions agree with TRBD1. Trimming cost V 8 bases and J 4 bases; bases outside gene matches: 5. This CDR3 is built from 14 residues. The CDR3 loop reads CASGGGQGNQPQHF. CDR3 bases: TGTGCCAGCGGGGGGGGACAGGGGAATCAGCCCCAGCATTTT.

This sequence joins TRBV28 and TRBJ1-2, with D possibly being TRBD1 (6 bases). The germline V gene has CDR1 MDHEN and CDR2 SYDVKM. V lost 7 bases, J lost 6 bases, and 12 bases lay in between. The CDR3 consists of 12 residues. CDR3 bases: TGTGCCAGCAAGGGGGGCGTACATGGCTACACCTTC. Residues: CASKGGVHGYTF.

The J gene is TRBJ1-1, the V gene TRBV13, with 7 bases lining up with TRBD1. CDR3 length: 16 residues. V shed 1 base, J shed 2 bases, and the junction held 7 bases outside the gene matches. Germline values: CDR1 PRHDT, CDR2 FYEKMQ (reference sequence). For the CDR3, the DNA is TGTGCCAGCAGCTTAGCAGGCCCAGGGGGAAACACTGAAGCTTTCTTT. It codes for CASSLAGPGGNTEAFF.

The V gene is TRBV6-1, the J gene TRBJ1-3; no clear D gene. Germline CDR1 reads MNHNS; CDR2 reads SASEGT. Between the trimmed V and J ends, which lost 4 bases and 0 bases, there was a span of 10 bases. The CDR3 extends over 15 amino acids. The CDR3 DNA is TGTGCCAGCAGTGTGGGCAGACCCTCTGGAAACACCATATATTTT. Encoded protein: CASSVGRPSGNTIYF.

This clonotype has a single count. The chain joins TRBV5-1 to TRBJ1-2; 9 bases are shared with TRBD1. Trimming at V came to 2 bases and at J to 8 bases, leaving 7 bases not matched to a gene. The CDR3 runs 14 residues. Germline V gene data show CDR1 as SGHRS and CDR2 as YFSETQ. The CDR3 protein is CASSLTGGGLGYTF. The DNA of the CDR3 is TGCGCCAGCAGCTTAACAGGGGGCGGCTTGGGCTACACCTTC.

This clonotype was counted ten times or more. This rearrangement joins TRBV7-9 to TRBJ2-3; unclear D gene. CDR3 size: 12 residues. Trimming shortened V by 4 bases and J by 6 bases, and 8 bases separated the two germline ends. Germline CDR1 reads SEHNR; CDR2 reads FQNEAQ (reference sequence). CDR3 bases: TGTGCCAGCAGCTGGTCGGTGGATACGCAGTATTTT. Its protein product is CASSWSVDTQYF.

On this clonotype: The CDR3 does not end in the conserved phenylalanine or tryptophan, so this is likely a read error. V and J are TRBV20-1 and TRBJ2-1; D gene unclear. The CDR3 has 14 amino acids. Trimming left V 6 bases short and J 4 bases short, with 16 bases between. Per germline, CDR1 DFQATT and CDR2 SNEGSKA (reference sequence). The chain's CDR3 is CSAGPQRWYNEQFL. The CDR3 DNA reads TGCAGTGCCGGACCGCAACGCTGGTACAATGAGCAGTTCCTC.